A single sample gave rise to the 32 T cell receptor beta chains below, sequenced in a study of blood T cell repertoires in COVID-19. Some clones are missing from TCRdb's copy, which holds only in-frame ones; the method was immunoSEQ multiplex PCR. There are about 90,000 clones in the sample; 80% occur only once, and about 9.3% lies in the top ten. The sequenced sample was peripheral blood. The receptors were gathered from a woman between 65 and 79 years old with acute or convalescent COVID-19.

This chain joins TRBV30 and TRBJ1-1; D remains unclear. Per the germline V gene, CDR1 is GTSNPN and CDR2 is SVGIG (reference sequence). The V and J ends lost 3 bases and 3 bases respectively, with 11 bases between them. The CDR3 spans 13 residues. The CDR3 DNA reads as TGTGCCTGGAGAAGAAGCTATTACACTGAAGCTTTCTTT. Protein sequence: CAWRRSYYTEAFF.

This chain connects TRBV6-5 to TRBJ2-2; TRBD2 is a possible D gene (6 bases). V shed 6 bases and J shed 5 bases, with 10 bases lying between them. This CDR3 comprises 13 residues. Germline lookup yields CDR1 MNHEY and CDR2 SVGAGI. CDR3 bases: TGTGCCAGCAGGATGGAGGGAACCGGGGAGCTGTTTTTT. Protein product: CASRMEGTGELFF.

V is TRBV5-1 and J is TRBJ2-5; 8 bases map to TRBD2. Trimming cost V 4 bases and J 4 bases; bases outside gene matches: 18. The CDR3 length is 18 residues. Germline V gives CDR1 SGHRS, CDR2 YFSETQ. The CDR3 bases are TGCGCCAGCAGCCTTCAGCCCCAGCGGGGGACCATCAGAGAGACCCAGTACTTC. It translates to CASSLQPQRGTIRETQYF. Complete variable domain (other parts from reference TRBV5-1 and TRBJ2-5): KAGVTQTPRYLIKTRGQQVTLSCSPISGHRSVSWYQQTPGQGLQFLFEYFSETQRNKGNFPGRFSGRQFSNSRSEMNVSTLELGDSALYLCASSLQPQRGTIRETQYFGPGTRLLVL.

The V gene is TRBV19, the J gene TRBJ2-5; D gene unclear. Germline V gives CDR1 LNHDA, CDR2 SQIVND (reference sequence). This CDR3 is built from 13 residues. V dropped 4 bases and J dropped 1 base, with 7 bases sitting between them. The CDR3 DNA reads TGTGCCAGTAGTACCGCGTTCCAAGAGACCCAGTACTTC. This translates into CASSTAFQETQYF.

The chain combines TRBV6-5 with TRBJ2-7; D may be TRBD2 (5 bases). The CDR3 spans 14 residues. The V gene's germline CDR1 is MNHEY and CDR2 SVGAGI. V lost 4 bases and J lost 6, with 16 bases in between. This chain's CDR3 is CASSLERTFGEQYF. As DNA, the CDR3 is TGTGCCAGCAGTTTAGAGCGGACCTTCGGCGAGCAGTACTTC.

The gene calls are TRBV5-1 and TRBJ2-1; 9 bases fit TRBD1. From germline, CDR1 is SGHRS and CDR2 YFSETQ. This CDR3 has 15 residues. The J segment lost 3 bases and the V segment lost 4 bases, leaving 5 bases of the junction unmatched. The CDR3 here is CASSADRGFYNEQFF. DNA of the CDR3: TGCGCCAGCAGCGCGGACAGGGGATTCTACAATGAGCAGTTCTTC.

The chain links TRBV2 to TRBJ1-1; D ambiguous. From germline, CDR1 is SNHLY and CDR2 FYNNEI. There are 15 residues in the CDR3. With 2 bases removed from V and 1 base from J, the gap between germline ends came to 11 bases. CDR3 region: CASSEMLSGNTEAFF. The DNA for the CDR3 is TGTGCCAGCAGTGAAATGTTGAGTGGGAACACTGAAGCTTTCTTT.

CDR3 sequence reads: CASSLVQASPEKLFF. CDR3 nucleotide sequence: TGTGCCAGCAGCCTCGTCCAGGCGTCGCCTGAAAAACTGTTTTTT. The chain uses TRBV6-5 and TRBJ1-4; the D is unclear. The CDR3 loop spans 15 amino acids. Germline CDR1 reads MNHEY; CDR2 reads SVGAGI. V was clipped by 6 bases and J by 7 bases, with 18 bases between them.

The V call is TRBV6-4, the J call TRBJ2-5, with 16 nucleotides matching TRBD2. V shed 2 bases, J shed 5 bases, and the junction held 14 bases outside the gene matches. CDR3 length equals 20 residues. Germline V gene lookup returns CDR1 MRHNA and CDR2 SNTAGT. DNA of the CDR3: TGTGCCAGCAGTGACATTAGATTGGGACTAGCGGGAGGGCCGCTGGAGACCCAGTACTTC. It codes for CASSDIRLGLAGGPLETQYF.

The rearrangement joins TRBV7-3 to TRBJ2-1, with 8 bases matching TRBD2. CDR1 is SGHTA and CDR2 is FQGTGA in the germline V gene. There are 16 residues in the CDR3. V was clipped by 4 bases and J by 0 bases; unmatched bases: 5. The CDR3 loop is CASSSPAGGSYNEQFF. DNA for the CDR3: TGTGCCAGCAGCTCTCCGGCGGGGGGCTCCTACAATGAGCAGTTCTTC.

V usage is TRBV7-9 and J usage is TRBJ2-5, with 10 nucleotides matching TRBD2. The CDR3 consists of 14 residues. The ends lost 5 bases at V and 4 bases at J; junction bases unmatched: 4. Germline values: CDR1 SEHNR, CDR2 FQNEAQ (reference sequence). CDR3 region: CASSPIAGGETQYF. DNA for the CDR3: TGTGCCAGCAGCCCTATAGCGGGAGGAGAGACCCAGTACTTC.

J is TRBJ2-5 and V is TRBV18; D is possibly TRBD2 (5 bases). This CDR3 is 13 amino acids long. The germline gives CDR1 KGHSH, CDR2 LQKENI. V lost 4 bases and J lost 4, with 10 bases in between. As DNA, the CDR3 is TGTGCCAGCTCACAGCTGGCGGGAGAGACCCAGTACTTC. Its translation: CASSQLAGETQYF.

CDR3 nucleotide sequence: TGTGCCAGCACACCACAGGGGGCGGGCACCGGGGAGCTGTTTTTT. Translated, it gives CASTPQGAGTGELFF. The chain couples TRBV9 to TRBJ2-2; 9 nucleotides match TRBD1. CDR3 size: 15 residues. Losses at the gene ends were 6 bases for V and 4 bases for J; bases not matched to a gene: 7. Germline CDR1 and CDR2: SGDLS and YYNGEE.

For the CDR3, the DNA is TGTGCCAGTAAGCCGTGGGGACTAGCGGCGTTTAACACCGGGGAGCTGTTTTTT. Protein product: CASKPWGLAAFNTGELFF. The chain is built from TRBV19 and TRBJ2-2, with 11 bases fitting TRBD2. This CDR3 is built from 18 residues. Germline V gene lookup returns CDR1 LNHDA and CDR2 SQIVND (reference sequence). J gave up 2 bases and V 7 bases, and 12 bases lay outside the gene matches.

CDR3 sequence reads: CAITSGSTDTQYF. The CDR3 DNA sequence: TGTGCCATCACTAGCGGGAGCACAGATACGCAGTATTTT. The chain recombines TRBV10-3 with TRBJ2-3; 8 nucleotides match TRBD2. The germline V gene encodes CDR1 ENHRY and CDR2 SYGVKD. V lost 7 bases, J lost 0 bases, and 0 bases stayed unmatched. The length of the CDR3 is 13 residues.

In regard to this clone: In the same sample, other DNA sequences code for this CDR3. This chain uses TRBV29-1 with TRBJ1-1, with D perhaps TRBD1 (6 bases). With 5 bases removed from V and 1 base from J, the gap between germline ends came to 11 bases. Germline loops: CDR1 SQVTM, CDR2 ANQGSEA. There are 13 residues in the CDR3. This CDR3 reads CSVRGQGNTEAFF. The CDR3, as DNA: TGCAGCGTTAGGGGACAAGGGAACACTGAAGCTTTCTTT.

The chain has TRBV12-3 or TRBV12-4 and TRBJ2-5; possible D gene TRBD2, 6 bases. V lost 6 bases and J 2 bases, leaving 10 bases between the germline ends. This CDR3 spans 13 amino acids. The CDR3 DNA is TGTGCCAGCAGCCAGGGACTTCAAGAGACCCAGTACTTC. Translation gives CASSQGLQETQYF.

The J gene is TRBJ1-6, the V gene TRBV7-2; the D gene is possibly TRBD1 (5 bases). The CDR3 length is 14 residues. From germline, CDR1 is SGHTA and CDR2 FQGNSA. The V end was cut by 1 base, the J end by 6 bases, with 7 bases between. CDR3: CASSLVGGNSPLHF. The CDR3, as DNA: TGTGCCAGCAGCTTAGTCGGGGGTAATTCACCCCTCCACTTT.

To note about this clone: At one boundary the junction diverges from the germline segment, which might be a read error. The J gene is TRBJ1-3, the V gene TRBV5-1; TRBD1 matches 7 bases. Germline V CDR1 and CDR2: SGHRS, YFSETQ. This CDR3 has 17 amino acids. CDR3 residues: CVSSLAQGGSSGNTIYF. The CDR3 region has the DNA TGCGTCAGCAGTCTCGCCCAGGGGGGTAGCTCTGGAAACACCATATATTTT.

The chain joins TRBV5-3 to TRBJ1-5; D may be TRBD1 (5 bases). TRBV5-3 is identified as an open reading frame with a role that is uncertain. The germline V and J ends were trimmed by 3 bases and 6 bases, with 13 bases remaining between them. CDR3 length: 14 residues. The CDR3 DNA sequence: TGTGCCAGAAGCTCGTCCCAGGGTGGTCAGCCCCAGCATTTT. Its translation: CARSSSQGGQPQHF.

V gene TRBV7-9 combines with J gene TRBJ2-7, with 8 bases lining up with TRBD2. V lost 5 bases and J lost 0; bases outside the gene matches: 6. The CDR3 totals 15 residues. The germline V gene encodes CDR1 SEHNR and CDR2 FQNEAQ (reference sequence). The DNA for the CDR3 is TGTGCCAGCAGCCTAACTAGCGGTAGCTCCTACGAGCAGTACTTC. Translated, it gives CASSLTSGSSYEQYF.

The genes are TRBV2 and TRBJ1-5, with D uncertain. Germline-derived CDR1 and CDR2 are SNHLY and FYNNEI. With 7 bases removed from V and 5 bases from J, the gap between germline ends came to 12 bases. CDR3 length: 13 amino acids. CDR3 in DNA: TGTGCCAGCAAGCCGGGAGAGGATCAGCCCCAGCATTTT. Translation gives CASKPGEDQPQHF.

The chain has TRBV7-9 and TRBJ2-7; D is perhaps TRBD1 (6 bases). This CDR3 comprises 15 residues. Germline assignment: CDR1 SEHNR and CDR2 FQNEAQ (reference sequence). V was trimmed by 2 bases and J by 2 bases, leaving 13 bases between them. This CDR3 reads CASSLSGALTYEQYF. CDR3 nucleotide sequence: TGTGCCAGCAGCTTATCAGGGGCACTTACCTACGAGCAGTACTTC.

The V call is TRBV5-6, the J call TRBJ2-7, with unresolved D. This CDR3 comprises 12 residues. The V gene's germline CDR1 is SGHDT and CDR2 YYEEEE. The ends were cut back, 2 bases at V and 2 bases at J, with 5 bases in the middle. In DNA, the CDR3 is TGTGCCAGCAGCTTCCGTGCCTACGAGCAGTACTTC. Its protein product is CASSFRAYEQYF.

V gene TRBV6-2 or TRBV6-3 combines with J gene TRBJ1-2, with TRBD1 matching over 9 bases. The CDR3 length is 19 residues. V lost 2 bases to trimming and J lost 2 bases; unmatched junction nucleotides: 15. In germline, CDR1 is MNHEY, CDR2 SVGEGT. This CDR3 reads CASSYPQQGALLGNYGYTF. Here the CDR3 DNA reads TGTGCCAGCAGTTACCCTCAACAGGGGGCGCTTCTTGGAAACTATGGCTACACCTTC.

The table lists this clone with a few counts. This sequence joins TRBV6-5 and TRBJ2-3, with D perhaps TRBD2 (6 bases). V lost 8 bases and J lost 9, with 18 bases in between. The CDR3 length is 13 residues. Germline CDR1 MNHEY, CDR2 SVGAGI. The CDR3 region has the DNA TGTGCCAGCGGAAACGGGGCGGCGGGGACGCAGTATTTT. Amino acid sequence: CASGNGAAGTQYF.

V is TRBV12-3 or TRBV12-4 and J is TRBJ2-1; 10 bases fit TRBD2. The junction had 4 bases not matched to a gene; V was cut back by 7 bases and J by 7 bases. CDR3 length: 13 residues. CDR3 nucleotide sequence: TGTGCCAGCACCCCGGGACTAGCGAATGAGCAGTTCTTC. Translation: CASTPGLANEQFF.

This rearrangement joins TRBV7-9 to TRBJ1-3; tentatively, D is TRBD1 (5 bases). Per germline, CDR1 SEHNR and CDR2 FQNEAQ (reference sequence). Trimming stripped 1 base from V and 2 bases from J, with 12 bases between. The CDR3 is 16 residues long. The CDR3: CASSLVGRGTGNTIYF. As DNA, the CDR3 is TGTGCCAGCAGCTTAGTGGGTAGGGGAACTGGAAACACCATATATTTT.

The rearrangement uses TRBV27 and TRBJ1-5, with 7 positions matching TRBD1. Germline loops: CDR1 MNHEY, CDR2 SMNVEV (reference sequence). The CDR3 is 15 residues long. Germline trimming cut 5 bases from V and 4 bases from J; bases unmatched to any gene: 8. The CDR3 loop reads CASSPRTGPNQPQHF. CDR3 sequence (DNA): TGTGCCAGCAGTCCCCGGACAGGTCCGAATCAGCCCCAGCATTTT.

This clone was observed a single time. V is TRBV3-1 (or the pseudogene TRBV3-2) and J is TRBJ1-5, with D possibly matching TRBD1 (5 bases). The germline gives CDR1 LGHDT, CDR2 YNNKEL (reference sequence). Trimming left V 4 bases short and J 2 bases short, with 12 bases between. CDR3 size: 15 residues. CDR3 nucleotides: TGTGCCAGCAGCCGGGGCAGCGGGGGCAATCAGCCCCAGCATTTT. Protein sequence: CASSRGSGGNQPQHF.

The V and J genes are TRBV6-1 and TRBJ2-7; perhaps TRBD2 as D (7 bases). Trimming left V 0 bases short and J 3 bases short, with 12 bases between. This CDR3 region has 15 residues. From germline, CDR1 is MNHNS and CDR2 SASEGT. CDR3: CASSEASGGLYEQYF. In DNA form, the CDR3 reads TGTGCCAGCAGTGAAGCTTCGGGGGGCCTCTACGAGCAGTACTTC.

Only one count was recorded for this clone. The rearrangement uses TRBV10-3 and TRBJ2-3, with D possibly matching TRBD1 (6 bases). The CDR3 is 14 residues long. The V gene's germline CDR1 is ENHRY and CDR2 SYGVKD. V gave up 3 bases and J gave up 0 bases, with 7 bases separating them. The CDR3: CAISERGSTDTQYF. CDR3 nucleotides: TGTGCCATCAGTGAAAGGGGGAGCACAGATACGCAGTATTTT.